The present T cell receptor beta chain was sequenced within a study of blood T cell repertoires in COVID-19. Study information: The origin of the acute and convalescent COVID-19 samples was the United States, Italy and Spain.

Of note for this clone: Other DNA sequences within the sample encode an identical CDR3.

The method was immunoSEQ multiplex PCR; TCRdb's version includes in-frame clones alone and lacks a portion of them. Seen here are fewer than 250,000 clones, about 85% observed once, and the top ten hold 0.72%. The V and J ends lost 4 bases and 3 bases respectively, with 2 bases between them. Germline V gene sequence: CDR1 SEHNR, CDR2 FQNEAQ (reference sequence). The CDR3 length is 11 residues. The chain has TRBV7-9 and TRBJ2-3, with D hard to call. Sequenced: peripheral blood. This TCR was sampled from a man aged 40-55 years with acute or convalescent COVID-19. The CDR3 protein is CASSSTDTQYF. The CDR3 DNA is TGTGCCAGCAGCTCGACAGATACGCAGTATTTT.